Here is one TCR beta chain with its context. Methods used by the authors: The authors estimated nucleated cell counts from reference gene primer amplification. The protocol was immunoSEQ multiplex PCR, while the TCRdb copy is restricted to in-frame clones and leaves out a portion. V and J calls and clone size come straight from that table; D and trimming were deduced from the DNA. The table includes tens of thousands of clones, about 87% detected once. Germline V gene sequence: CDR1 KGHSH, CDR2 LQKENI. Unmatched junction bases numbered 4, after V lost 6 bases and J lost 1 base. This CDR3 has 15 residues. These data belong to a study of blood T cell repertoires in COVID-19. Overall study context: The United States, Italy and Spain were the sources of the acute and convalescent COVID-19 samples.

The TCR comes from a man aged 80 or over with acute or convalescent COVID-19. The chain couples TRBV18 to TRBJ2-2, with 8 bases fitting TRBD1. Sequenced material: peripheral blood. In nucleotides, the CDR3 is TGTGCCAGCTCTACAGGGACAGGGAACACCGGGGAGCTGTTTTTT. Translating gives CASSTGTGNTGELFF.